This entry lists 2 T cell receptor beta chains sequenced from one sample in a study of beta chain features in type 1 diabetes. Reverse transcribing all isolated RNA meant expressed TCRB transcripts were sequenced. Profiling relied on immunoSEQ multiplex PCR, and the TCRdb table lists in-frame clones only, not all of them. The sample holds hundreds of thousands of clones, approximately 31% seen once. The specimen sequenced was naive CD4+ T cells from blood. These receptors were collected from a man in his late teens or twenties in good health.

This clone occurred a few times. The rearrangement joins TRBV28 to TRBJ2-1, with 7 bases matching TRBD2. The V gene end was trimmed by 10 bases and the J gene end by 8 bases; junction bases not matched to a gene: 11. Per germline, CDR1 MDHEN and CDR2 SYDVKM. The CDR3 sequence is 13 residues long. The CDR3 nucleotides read TGTGCCACCGCCGGCGGGAGAAGGGATGAGCAGTTCTTC. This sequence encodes CATAGGRRDEQFF.

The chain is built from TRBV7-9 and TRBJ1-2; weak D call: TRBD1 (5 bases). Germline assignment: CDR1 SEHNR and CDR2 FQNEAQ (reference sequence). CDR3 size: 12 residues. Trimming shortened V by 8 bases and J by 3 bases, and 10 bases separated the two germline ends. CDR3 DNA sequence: TGTGCCAGCGGGGCGCGGGACTATGGCTACACCTTC. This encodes CASGARDYGYTF.